This is a list of T cell receptor beta chains from one sample in a study of blood T cell repertoires in COVID-19. Data came from immunoSEQ multiplex PCR; TCRdb stores just in-frame clones and leaves some out. The sample holds roughly 220,000 clones, 88% seen once. The sample consisted of PBMCs or T cells enriched from blood (not recorded which). The receptor source for this set is a woman in her 30s who had recovered from COVID-19. Both conserved end residues are part of each CDR3. A D gene is named only where the DNA matches it firmly. Clone size is not always given. Where it is, it says once, few, many or a class for expanded clones.

j_call d_call v_call clone_size cdr3_aa cdr3_nt
TRBJ1-2 . TRBV15 . CATSRSRGGQYGYTF TGTGCCACCAGCAGGTCCCGGGGGGGCCAATATGGCTACACCTTC
TRBJ2-5 . TRBV6-5 once CASKRSEPSVETQYF TGTGCCAGCAAACGGAGCGAACCGAGCGTGGAGACCCAGTACTTC
TRBJ1-2 . TRBV4-3 . CASSQDQGVVYGYTF TGCGCCAGCAGCCAAGACCAGGGCGTTGTCTATGGCTACACCTTC
TRBJ1-1 TRBD1 TRBV18 . CASSLSGQGVNTEAFF TGTGCCAGCTCACTTTCAGGACAGGGGGTGAACACTGAAGCTTTCTTT
TRBJ1-2 . TRBV29-1 . CSVTDRGGGYTF TGCAGCGTTACGGACAGAGGAGGTGGCTACACCTTC
TRBJ1-3 . TRBV5-8 . CASSRRDGSGNTIYF TGTGCCAGCAGCCGGAGGGACGGATCTGGAAACACCATATATTTT
TRBJ1-2 TRBD1 TRBV7-9 . CASSSPTGTYGYTF TGTGCCAGCAGCTCTCCGACAGGGACGTATGGCTACACCTTC
TRBJ1-1 . TRBV9 . CASSEQINTEAFF TGTGCCAGCAGCGAACAGATCAACACTGAAGCTTTCTTT
TRBJ1-5 . TRBV7-8 . CASSLGGNREQPQHF TGTGCCAGCAGCTTAGGGGGGAACAGGGAACAGCCCCAGCATTTT
TRBJ2-7 . TRBV7-9 . CASSLQGYEQYF TGTGCCAGCAGCCTACAGGGTTACGAGCAGTACTTC
TRBJ1-5 . TRBV19 . CASNTEYSNQPQHF TGTGCCAGTAACACAGAATACAGCAATCAGCCCCAGCATTTT
TRBJ1-5 TRBD1 TRBV7-9 once CASSSGQASNQPQHF TGTGCCAGCAGCTCCGGACAGGCTAGCAATCAGCCCCAGCATTTT
TRBJ2-7 . TRBV5-6 . CASSPQTGLLEQYF TGTGCCAGCAGCCCTCAAACGGGACTCCTGGAGCAGTACTTC
TRBJ2-5 TRBD1 TRBV6-5 once CASSSGTGQRETQYF TGTGCCAGCAGTTCCGGGACAGGGCAGAGAGAGACCCAGTACTTC
TRBJ2-5 TRBD1 TRBV7-9 . CASSFGGTGGFGETQYF TGTGCCAGCAGCTTCGGCGGGACAGGGGGTTTCGGTGAGACCCAGTACTTC
TRBJ1-1 . TRBV5-4 . CASSLGQGAEAFF TGTGCCAGCAGCTTGGGGCAGGGCGCTGAAGCTTTCTTT
TRBJ2-7 . TRBV5-4 . CASSRWLGGGPYEQYF TGTGCCAGCAGCCGATGGCTTGGGGGGGGGCCCTACGAGCAGTACTTC
TRBJ2-5 TRBD2 TRBV19 . CASSYSGEYQETQYF TGTGCCAGTAGTTATAGCGGGGAATACCAAGAGACCCAGTACTTC
TRBJ1-3 . TRBV9 . CASSVEADSGNTIYF TGTGCCAGCAGCGTAGAAGCCGACTCTGGAAACACCATATATTTT
TRBJ1-1 TRBD1 TRBV11-3 . CASSLAGQMNTEAFF TGTGCCAGCAGCCTCGCGGGACAGATGAACACTGAAGCTTTCTTT
TRBJ1-1 . TRBV4-3 . CASSQDRRQTMNTEAFF TGCGCCAGCAGCCAAGATCGTCGACAGACGATGAACACTGAAGCTTTCTTT
TRBJ1-2 TRBD1 TRBV5-6 . CASSWGTGGGYTF TGTGCCAGCAGTTGGGGGACAGGGGGTGGCTACACCTTC
TRBJ2-3 . TRBV5-4 . CASSLSRGRTDTQYF TGTGCCAGCAGCTTGTCCAGGGGTCGCACAGATACGCAGTATTTT
TRBJ1-4 . TRBV5-5 . CASSSRVQEKLFF TGTGCCAGCAGCTCCAGGGTACAGGAAAAACTGTTTTTT
TRBJ2-7 . TRBV7-3 . CASSLGGLESYEQYF TGTGCCAGCAGCTTAGGAGGGCTGGAGTCCTACGAGCAGTACTTC
TRBJ2-7 TRBD1 TRBV27 . CASSSYPGQGTYEQYF TGTGCCAGCAGTTCCTACCCGGGACAGGGGACCTACGAGCAGTACTTC
TRBJ2-1 TRBD1 TRBV13 . CASSISGTGQFF TGTGCCAGCAGTATTTCCGGGACAGGGCAGTTCTTC
TRBJ1-5 . TRBV10-3 . CAISESGPLRPLSSNQPQHF TGTGCCATCAGTGAGTCGGGGCCGCTGCGACCCCTCAGTAGCAATCAGCCCCAGCATTTT
TRBJ2-1 TRBD2 TRBV6-4 . CASSAKTSGDNEQFF TGTGCCAGCAGTGCCAAGACTAGCGGAGACAATGAGCAGTTCTTC
TRBJ2-1 . TRBV15 once CATSRKRTPGDNEQFF TGTGCCACCAGCAGGAAGCGGACTCCGGGGGACAATGAGCAGTTCTTC
TRBJ1-2 TRBD1 TRBV4-3 . CASSQGTGANYGYTF TGCGCCAGCAGCCAAGGAACAGGGGCTAACTATGGCTACACCTTC
TRBJ2-7 TRBD1 TRBV6-2/TRBV6-3 few CASSPSGQVISYEQYF TGTGCCAGCAGCCCATCCGGACAGGTGATCTCCTACGAGCAGTACTTC
TRBJ1-3 . TRBV9 . CASSAGGGPLSGNTIYF TGTGCCAGCAGCGCGGGGGGAGGGCCCCTCTCTGGAAACACCATATATTTT